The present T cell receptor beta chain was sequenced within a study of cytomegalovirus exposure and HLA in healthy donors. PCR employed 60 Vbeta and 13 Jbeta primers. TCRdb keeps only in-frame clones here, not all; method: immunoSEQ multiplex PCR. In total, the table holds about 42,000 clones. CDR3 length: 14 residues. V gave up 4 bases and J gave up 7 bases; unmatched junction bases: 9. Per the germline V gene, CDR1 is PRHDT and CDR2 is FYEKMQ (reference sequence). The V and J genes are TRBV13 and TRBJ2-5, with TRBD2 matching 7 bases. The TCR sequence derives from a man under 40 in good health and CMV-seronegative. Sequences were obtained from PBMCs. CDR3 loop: CASSSGLSGGTQYF. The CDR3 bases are TGTGCCAGCAGCTCGGGACTAAGTGGTGGGACCCAGTACTTC.